This T cell receptor beta chain stems from a study of molecular identifiers for immune sequencing clone quantification. CDR1 and CDR2 from the germline V gene are LNHDA and SQIVND (reference sequence). The CDR3 loop spans 17 amino acids. V was clipped by 2 bases and J by 2 bases, with 17 bases between them. A word on this clonotype: This may be a read error, as it is one base from a much larger clone.

TCRdb re-derived calls from the PCR reads in MiXCR, one entry per CDR3 protein. This table has 250,000 to 350,000 distinct CDR3 sequences, 20% to 25% appearing once. The chain has TRBV19 and TRBJ2-3; perhaps TRBD2 as D (6 bases). The clonotype originates from a human donor in good health. Some libraries in this study had Jurkat cell RNA spiked in. What was sequenced was naive CD8+ T cells from blood, with Jurkat cell RNA spiked in. The subset: FACS-sorted CD8+CD4-CCR7+CD45RA+ naive T cells. The CDR3: CASSILPGGVITDTQYF. In DNA form, the CDR3 reads TGTGCCAGTAGTATACTTCCCGGCGGGGTCATCACAGATACGCAGTATTTT.